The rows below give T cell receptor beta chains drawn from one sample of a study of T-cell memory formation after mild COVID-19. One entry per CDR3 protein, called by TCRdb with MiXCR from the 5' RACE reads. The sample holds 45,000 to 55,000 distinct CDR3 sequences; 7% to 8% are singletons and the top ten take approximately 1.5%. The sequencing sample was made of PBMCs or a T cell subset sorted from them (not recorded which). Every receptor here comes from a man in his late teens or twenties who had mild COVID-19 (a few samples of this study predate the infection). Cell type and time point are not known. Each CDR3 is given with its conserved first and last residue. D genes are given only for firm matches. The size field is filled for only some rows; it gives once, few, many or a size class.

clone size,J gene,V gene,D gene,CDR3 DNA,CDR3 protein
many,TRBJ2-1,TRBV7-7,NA,TGTGCCAGCAGCTTAGACAGAGGGAATGAGCAGTTCTTC,CASSLDRGNEQFF
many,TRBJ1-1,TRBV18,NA,TGTGCCAGCTCACCATTTAAGGGCACTGAAGCTTTCTTT,CASSPFKGTEAFF
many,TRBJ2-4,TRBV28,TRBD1,TGTGCCAGCAGTACAACAGGGGGCATGGCCAAAAACATTCAGTACTTC,CASSTTGGMAKNIQYF
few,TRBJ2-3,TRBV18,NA,TGTGCCAGCTCACCAACTTCTAGCACAGATACGCAGTATTTT,CASSPTSSTDTQYF
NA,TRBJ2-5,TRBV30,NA,TGTGCCTGGAGTGTAGCGAATCAAGAGACCCAGTACTTC,CAWSVANQETQYF
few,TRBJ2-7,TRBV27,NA,TGTGCCAGCAGTGTCCGGGAGTCCTACGAGCAGTACTTC,CASSVRESYEQYF
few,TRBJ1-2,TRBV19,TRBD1,TGTGCCAGTAGTATAGCTGGGACAGAAGCCTATGGCTACACCTTC,CASSIAGTEAYGYTF
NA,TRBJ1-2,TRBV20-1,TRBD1,TGCAGTGCTAGTGGCAAGGACAGGGGGAACTATGGCTACACCTTC,CSASGKDRGNYGYTF
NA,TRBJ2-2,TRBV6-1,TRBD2,TGTGCCAGCAGTGAAGGGGGAGGGGCCACCGGGGAGCTGTTTTTT,CASSEGGGATGELFF
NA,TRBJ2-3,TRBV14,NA,TGTGCCAGCATCCCGTTTTGGGCAGGGGGCACAGATACGCAGTATTTT,CASIPFWAGGTDTQYF
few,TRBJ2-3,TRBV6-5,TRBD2,TGTGCCAGCAGTTACGCCCCTCCAGCGGGGGCCGGGGGTACGCAGTATTTT,CASSYAPPAGAGGTQYF
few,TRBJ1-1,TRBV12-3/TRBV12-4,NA,TGTGCCAGCAGTTTAAACTACCTTGGGGGCGGCGAAGCTTTCTTT,CASSLNYLGGGEAFF
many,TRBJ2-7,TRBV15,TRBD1,TGTGCCACCAGCAGAGAATTTGGGACAGGCATGGCCTACGAGCAGTACTTC,CATSREFGTGMAYEQYF
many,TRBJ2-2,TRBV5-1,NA,TGCGCCAGCAGCTTGCGAACGAACACCGGGGAGCTGTTTTTT,CASSLRTNTGELFF
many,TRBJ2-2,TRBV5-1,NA,TGCGCCAGCAGCTTAGGGAACACCGGGGAGCTGTTTTTT,CASSLGNTGELFF
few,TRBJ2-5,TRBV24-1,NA,TGTGCCACCAGTGATTTGGGGACGGACTACCAAGAGACCCAGTACTTC,CATSDLGTDYQETQYF
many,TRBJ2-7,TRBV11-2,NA,TGTGCCAGCAGCTTAGTACGGGGCTCCTACGAGCAGTACTTC,CASSLVRGSYEQYF
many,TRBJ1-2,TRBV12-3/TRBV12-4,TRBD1,TGTGCCAGCATCGAGGGGACAGGCACCGATTATGGCTACACCTTC,CASIEGTGTDYGYTF
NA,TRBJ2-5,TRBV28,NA,TGTGCCAGCAGTTTCGGACAAAAGGAGACCCAGTACTTC,CASSFGQKETQYF
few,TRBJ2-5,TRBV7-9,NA,TGTGCCTGGGGAAGGGAGACCCAGTACTTC,CAWGRETQYF
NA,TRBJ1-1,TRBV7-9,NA,TGTGCCAGCAGCCCTAGGGCCTGGAACACTGAAGCTTTCTTT,CASSPRAWNTEAFF
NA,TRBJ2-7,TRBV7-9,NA,TGTGCCAGCAGATCGGCCCTTCACGAGCAGTACTTC,CASRSALHEQYF
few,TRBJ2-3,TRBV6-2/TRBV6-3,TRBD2,TGTGCCAGCAATCGGGGTACAGCGGGGGTCACAGATACGCAGTATTTT,CASNRGTAGVTDTQYF
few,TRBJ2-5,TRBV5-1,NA,TGCGCCAGCAGCTTGGTCCCAGCTCAAGAGACCCAGTACTTC,CASSLVPAQETQYF
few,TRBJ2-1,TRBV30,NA,TGTGCCGTCTACGACTGGGCGTCGGCCAATGAGCAGTTCTTC,CAVYDWASANEQFF
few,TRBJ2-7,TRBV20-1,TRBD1,TGCAGTGCTACCAACAGGGGGCCCACTGACGAGCAGTACTTC,CSATNRGPTDEQYF
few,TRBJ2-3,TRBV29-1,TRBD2,TGCAGCGTCAGGACTAGCGCAGATACGCAGTATTTT,CSVRTSADTQYF
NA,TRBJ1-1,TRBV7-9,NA,TGTGCCAGCAGCCTGGACCGACAGGCGGCCACTGAAGCTTTCTTT,CASSLDRQAATEAFF
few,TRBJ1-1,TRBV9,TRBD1,TGTGCCAGCAGCGTGGGACAGGGGGACACTGAAGCTTTCTTT,CASSVGQGDTEAFF
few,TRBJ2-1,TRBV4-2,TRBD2,TGTGCCAGCAGCCCCCCGCTAGCGGGGTACAATGAGCAGTTCTTC,CASSPPLAGYNEQFF
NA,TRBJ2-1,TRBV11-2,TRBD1,TGTGCCAGCAGCTTGGGACAGAGAAATGAGCAGTTCTTC,CASSLGQRNEQFF
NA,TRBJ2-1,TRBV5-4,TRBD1,TGTGCCAGCAGCCCGGCTGGCGACAGGGGGGTGGTTGAGCAGTTCTTC,CASSPAGDRGVVEQFF
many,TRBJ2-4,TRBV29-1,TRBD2,TGCAGCGTGCAAGGACTAGCGGGGTCCAAAAACATTCAGTACTTC,CSVQGLAGSKNIQYF
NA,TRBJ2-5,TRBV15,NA,TGTGCCACCAGCAGAACCACCCTCGGGGGGCCAGAGACCCAGTACTTC,CATSRTTLGGPETQYF
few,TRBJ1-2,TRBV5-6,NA,TGTGCCAGCAGCTTGCCAGCCAGCTATGGCTACACCTTC,CASSLPASYGYTF
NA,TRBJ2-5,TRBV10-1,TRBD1,TGCGCCATAAAGCCCGAGGCGTTAGGGGGCCTCCAAGAGACCCAGTACTTC,CAIKPEALGGLQETQYF
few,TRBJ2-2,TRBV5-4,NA,TGTGCCAGCAGCACGGAAAGGGGCTTCGAGGGCGGGGAGCTGTTTTTT,CASSTERGFEGGELFF
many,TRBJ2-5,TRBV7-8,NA,TGTGCCAGCAGCTTGCCAGGGGCCCAAGAGACCCAGTACTTC,CASSLPGAQETQYF
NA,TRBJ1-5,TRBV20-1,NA,TGCAGTGCTAGTGAAACAGATCAGCCCCAGCATTTT,CSASETDQPQHF
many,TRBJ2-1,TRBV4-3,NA,TGCGCCAGCAGCCAAGATGGGCTAGCCCGTGAGCAGTTCTTC,CASSQDGLAREQFF
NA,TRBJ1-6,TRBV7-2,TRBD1,TGTGCCAGCAGCTCACAGGGGTATAATTCACCCCTCCACTTT,CASSSQGYNSPLHF
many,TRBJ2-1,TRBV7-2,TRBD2,TGTGCCAGCAGTTTCTCGGGGTCTGCGGGGGTCTTC,CASSFSGSAGVF
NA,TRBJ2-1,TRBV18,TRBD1,TGTGCCAGCTCCCCCTTCGCGGGACAGGGATACAATGAGCAGTTCTTC,CASSPFAGQGYNEQFF
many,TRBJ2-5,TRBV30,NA,TGTGCCTGGAGTAGACGCCTGGAGACCCAGTACTTC,CAWSRRLETQYF
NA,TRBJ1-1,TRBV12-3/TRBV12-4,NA,TGTGCCAGCACCCGCGGGGGTTCCGGGGCTGAAGCTTTCTTT,CASTRGGSGAEAFF
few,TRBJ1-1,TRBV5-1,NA,TGCGCCAGCAGCTTGGAATCGGCACAGGGTACGGCTTTCTTT,CASSLESAQGTAFF
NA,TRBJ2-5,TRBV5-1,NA,TGCGCCAGCAGCTTGGGATTAAGGAGCCAAGAGACCCAGTACTTC,CASSLGLRSQETQYF
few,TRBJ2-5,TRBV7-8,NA,TGTGCCAGCAGCTTACGGTCAGGGCTGGTTGAAGAGACCCAGTACTTC,CASSLRSGLVEETQYF
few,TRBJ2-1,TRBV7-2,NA,TGTGCCAGCAGCCCCGACTCCTACAATGAGCAGTTCTTC,CASSPDSYNEQFF
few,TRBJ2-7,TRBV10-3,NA,TGTGCCATCAGTGATTACTACGAGCAGTACTTC,CAISDYYEQYF
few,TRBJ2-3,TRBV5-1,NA,TGCGCCAGCAGTCCCGAGGGGGCAGATACGCAGTATTTT,CASSPEGADTQYF
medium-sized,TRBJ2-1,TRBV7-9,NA,TGTGCCAGCAGCCCCCCTCCGAGGGCGGTTTCCTACAATGAGCAGTTCTTC,CASSPPPRAVSYNEQFF
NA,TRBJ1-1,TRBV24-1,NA,TGTGCCACCAGTGGTACAGGGCGAGTCACTGAAGCTTTCTTT,CATSGTGRVTEAFF